One T cell receptor (beta chain) is described in this entry. This sample stems from a study of shared clonotypes between healthy human individuals. Sequencing used immunoSEQ multiplex PCR; TCRdb keeps in-frame clones, though not all of them. The data contain roughly 770,000 clones, about 96% of them singletons. Naive CD8 cells lacked CD45RO and underwent positive selection for CCR7, leaving out terminally differentiated effector memory CD45RA+ cells. The CDR3 is made up of 16 amino acids. Germline loops: CDR1 MGHRA, CDR2 YSYEKL. V shed 1 base and J 2 bases; nucleotides not matched to a gene: 3. Sequences were obtained from naive CD8+ T cells sorted from blood. The receptor's source is a man aged 25-45 years in good health. The rearrangement links TRBV4-1 to TRBJ2-2; 8 positions agree with TRBD2. In nucleotides, the CDR3 is TGCGCCAGCAGCCAAGGGACTAGCTTAAACACCGGGGAGCTGTTTTTT. This encodes CASSQGTSLNTGELFF.